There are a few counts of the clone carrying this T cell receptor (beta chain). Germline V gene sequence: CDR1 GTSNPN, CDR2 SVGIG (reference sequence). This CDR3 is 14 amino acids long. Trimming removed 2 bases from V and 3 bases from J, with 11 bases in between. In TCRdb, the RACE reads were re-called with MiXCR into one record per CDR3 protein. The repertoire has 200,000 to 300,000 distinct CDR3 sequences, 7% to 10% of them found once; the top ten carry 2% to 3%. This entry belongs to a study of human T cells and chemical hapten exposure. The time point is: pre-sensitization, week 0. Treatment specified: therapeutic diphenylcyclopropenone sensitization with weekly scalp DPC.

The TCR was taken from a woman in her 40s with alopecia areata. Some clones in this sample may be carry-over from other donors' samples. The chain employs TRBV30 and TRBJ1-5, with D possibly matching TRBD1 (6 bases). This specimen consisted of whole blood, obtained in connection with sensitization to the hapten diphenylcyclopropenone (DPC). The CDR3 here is CAWSRGAVNQPQHF. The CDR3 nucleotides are TGTGCCTGGAGTCGGGGGGCAGTCAATCAGCCCCAGCATTTT.